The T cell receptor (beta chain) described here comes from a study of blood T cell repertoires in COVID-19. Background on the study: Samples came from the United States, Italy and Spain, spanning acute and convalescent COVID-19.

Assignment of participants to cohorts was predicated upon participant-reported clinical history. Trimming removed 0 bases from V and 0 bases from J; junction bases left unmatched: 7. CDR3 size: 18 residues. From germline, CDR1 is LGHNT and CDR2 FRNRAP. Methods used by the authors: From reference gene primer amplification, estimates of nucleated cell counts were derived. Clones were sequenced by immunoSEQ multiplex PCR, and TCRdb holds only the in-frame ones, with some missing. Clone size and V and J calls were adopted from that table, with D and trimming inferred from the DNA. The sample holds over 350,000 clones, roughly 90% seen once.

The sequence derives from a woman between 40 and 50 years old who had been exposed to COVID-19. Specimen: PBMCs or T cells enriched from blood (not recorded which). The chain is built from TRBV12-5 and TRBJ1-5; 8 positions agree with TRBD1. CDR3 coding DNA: TGTGCTAGTGGTTTGGTAACGCGGGACAGGTATAGCAATCAGCCCCAGCATTTT. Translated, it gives CASGLVTRDRYSNQPQHF.